Shown below are 10 T cell receptor beta chains from a single sample sequenced in a study of shared clonotypes between healthy human individuals. Naive CD8 cells comprised CD45RO-negative, CCR7-positively selected cells, excluding terminally differentiated effector memory CD45RA+ cells. Measured with immunoSEQ multiplex PCR; TCRdb has only the in-frame clones, and not every one. Of under 850,000 clones listed, 85% to 95% are singletons. What was sequenced was naive CD8+ T cells sorted from blood. The origin of the receptors is a young man in good health.

The chain uses TRBV18 and TRBJ2-7, with TRBD1 matching 9 bases. With 3 bases clipped from V and 5 bases from J, the junction kept 11 bases outside the gene matches. The length of the CDR3 is 16 residues. From germline, CDR1 is KGHSH and CDR2 LQKENI. CDR3 protein: CASSPSGTGSYHEQYF. The DNA of the CDR3 is TGTGCCAGCTCACCCTCCGGGACAGGGTCCTACCACGAGCAGTACTTC.

The CDR3 DNA sequence: TGTGCCAGCAGCTTGCTGTGGCTAGCGGGGGACACAGATACGCAGTATTTT. This gives the protein CASSLLWLAGDTDTQYF. This rearrangement joins TRBV5-5 to TRBJ2-3, with 10 nucleotides matching TRBD2. V was clipped by 1 base and J by 2 bases; unmatched bases: 7. The CDR3 extends over 17 amino acids. Germline assignment: CDR1 SGHKS and CDR2 YYEKEE (reference sequence).

The CDR3 protein is CASTITSGRDTGELFF. CDR3 in DNA: TGCGCCAGCACCATAACTAGCGGGAGGGACACCGGGGAGCTGTTTTTT. V is TRBV10-2 and J is TRBJ2-2; 13 nucleotides agree with TRBD2. The CDR3 spans 16 residues. Trimming cost V 7 bases and J 3 bases; bases outside gene matches: 5. From germline, CDR1 is WSHSY and CDR2 SAAADI.

The DNA of the CDR3 is TGCGCCAGCAGCCAAGATCTCTCGCTAAGCAGCACAGATACGCAGTATTTT. It codes for CASSQDLSLSSTDTQYF. J is TRBJ2-3 and V is TRBV4-3; D is undetermined. The CDR3 spans 17 residues. Germline V CDR1 and CDR2: LGHNA, YSLEER. The V end was cut by 0 bases, the J end by 0 bases, with 13 bases between.

The chain employs TRBV7-6 and TRBJ2-1; weak D call: TRBD1 (5 bases). Germline CDR1 SGHVS, CDR2 FNYEAQ. This CDR3 contains 12 residues. The ends were cut back, 5 bases at V and 10 bases at J, with 12 bases in the middle. The CDR3 loop is CASSLWGGEQFF. The CDR3 DNA reads as TGTGCCAGCAGCCTGTGGGGCGGAGAGCAGTTCTTC.

This clone was observed a single time. V and J are TRBV7-9 and TRBJ2-7; D gene unclear. V was clipped by 3 bases and J by 2 bases, with 8 bases between them. In germline, CDR1 is SEHNR, CDR2 FQNEAQ (reference sequence). The CDR3 loop spans 13 amino acids. The chain's CDR3 is CASSFEDAYEQYF. In DNA, the CDR3 is TGTGCCAGCAGCTTTGAGGACGCCTACGAGCAGTACTTC.

The chain recombines TRBV7-9 with TRBJ2-1, with 11 bases identical to TRBD2. The CDR3 is 14 amino acids. Germline V gives CDR1 SEHNR, CDR2 FQNEAQ (reference sequence). V gave up 5 bases and J gave up 7 bases; unmatched junction bases: 4. CDR3 amino acids: CASSRTSGFNEQFF. The CDR3 bases are TGTGCCAGCAGCCGGACTAGCGGGTTTAATGAGCAGTTCTTC.

This chain joins TRBV7-5 and TRBJ1-2; the D call TRBD1 from the table was never checked on the DNA. TRBV7-5 has pseudogene status. The CDR3 spans 16 residues. CDR3 residues: CVRSLSRDRGNYGYTF. As DNA, the CDR3 is TGTGTCAGAAGCCTAAGCCGGGACAGGGGAAACTATGGCTACACCTTC.

V gene TRBV9 combines with J gene TRBJ2-7; 13 nucleotides agree with TRBD2. CDR3 length: 16 amino acids. The trim removed 4 bases at V and 5 bases at J, leaving 9 bases unmatched. The V gene's germline CDR1 is SGDLS and CDR2 YYNGEE. The CDR3 region has the DNA TGTGCCAGCAGCCCGGGGACTAGCGGGATCCCCCACGAGCAGTACTTC. It yields the protein CASSPGTSGIPHEQYF.

This clone was picked up a small number of times. The chain employs TRBV11-2 and TRBJ1-2; 10 nucleotides agree with TRBD1. The germline V gene encodes CDR1 SGHAT and CDR2 FQNNGV. V shed 1 base and J 5 bases; nucleotides not matched to a gene: 1. This CDR3 has 14 amino acids. The CDR3 sequence is CASSLGTGGYGYTF. The CDR3 bases are TGTGCCAGCAGCTTAGGGACAGGGGGGTATGGCTACACCTTC.